This is a list of T cell receptor beta chains from one sample in a study of CD8 T cells in ankylosing spondylitis. TCRdb reprocessed the 5' RACE reads via MiXCR and lists one record per CDR3 protein. The sample holds 350,000 or so distinct CDR3 sequences; roughly 11% are singletons and the top ten take roughly 9.2%. Sequencing used blood, either unsorted or a sorted T cell fraction (not recorded which). The source of these receptors is a female donor with ankylosing spondylitis or in good health (not recorded which). Each CDR3 is given with its conserved first and last residue. D genes are given only for firm matches. Clone size is shown for a subset of rows, as once, few, many or a class of expanded clone.

D gene | J gene | clone size | V gene | CDR3 DNA | CDR3 protein
NA | TRBJ2-1 | many | TRBV2 | TGTGCCAGCAGCCTCCTTGCGGAGCTGTTCTTC | CASSLLAELFF
NA | TRBJ1-3 | many | TRBV12-3/TRBV12-4 | TGTGCCAGCAGGCTACAGGGTTCCCACTCTGGAAACACCATATATTTT | CASRLQGSHSGNTIYF
NA | TRBJ2-5 | NA | TRBV7-6 | TGTGCCAGCAGCACCCACGGGGTACAAGAGACCCAGTACTTC | CASSTHGVQETQYF
NA | TRBJ1-5 | many | TRBV5-1 | TGCGCCAGCAGCTTGGACGGAACCATCCAGCCCCAGCATTTT | CASSLDGTIQPQHF
TRBD2 | TRBJ2-3 | many | TRBV5-1 | TGCGCCAGCAGCTATAGCGGGAGTGGAGATACGCAGTATTTT | CASSYSGSGDTQYF
NA | TRBJ2-6 | few | TRBV19 | TGTGCCAGTAGTCCCGAACAGGGTAGGGCCAACGTCCTGACTTTC | CASSPEQGRANVLTF
NA | TRBJ2-1 | many | TRBV5-1 | TGCGCCAGCAGCTTGGAGGCAGGGTTCATTGAGCAGTTCTTC | CASSLEAGFIEQFF
NA | TRBJ2-1 | many | TRBV10-3 | TGTGCCATCGGTACAAAGAGGACCAAATGGGATGAGCAGTTCTTC | CAIGTKRTKWDEQFF
NA | TRBJ2-2 | few | TRBV27 | TGTGCCAGCAGGCTGAGGGATGTTATATCCGGGGAGCTGTTTTTT | CASRLRDVISGELFF
NA | TRBJ2-7 | many | TRBV28 | TGTGCCAGCAGTTTACCCCCGGTAACCTACGAGCAGTACTTC | CASSLPPVTYEQYF
TRBD1 | TRBJ2-1 | many | TRBV6-2/TRBV6-3 | TGTGCCAGCAGGGGACAGGGGGTACATGAGCAGTTCTTC | CASRGQGVHEQFF
TRBD2 | TRBJ2-3 | NA | TRBV5-1 | TGCGCCAGCAGCGGCACTAGCGGAAGCACAGATACGCAGTATTTT | CASSGTSGSTDTQYF
NA | TRBJ2-1 | many | TRBV7-2 | TGTGCCAGCAGCCAGAGGCAGGTCAGGGATGAGCAGTTCTTC | CASSQRQVRDEQFF
NA | TRBJ2-5 | many | TRBV29-1 | TGCAGCGTATACAGACAGGCCTTGGGGACCCAGTACTTC | CSVYRQALGTQYF
TRBD1 | TRBJ1-1 | NA | TRBV5-1 | TGCGCCAGCAGGTGGACCGGGACAGGGAAGATGAACACTGAAGCTTTCTTT | CASRWTGTGKMNTEAFF
NA | TRBJ2-3 | many | TRBV4-1 | TGCGCCAGCAGCCAAGTCCAGGGGAAGCTGACAGATACGCAGTATTTT | CASSQVQGKLTDTQYF
NA | TRBJ2-7 | NA | TRBV7-6 | TGTGCCAGCAGCTTAGCGAGGCACAACGAGCAGTACTTC | CASSLARHNEQYF
TRBD1 | TRBJ1-1 | many | TRBV2 | TGTGCCAGCACCTCGGGACAGGGCGACACTGAAGCTTTCTTT | CASTSGQGDTEAFF
NA | TRBJ2-7 | few | TRBV27 | TGTGCCAGCAACCCGAGGGGTAGGGGATACGAGCAGTACTTC | CASNPRGRGYEQYF
NA | TRBJ2-2 | many | TRBV4-1 | TGCGCCAGCAGGCTTAGCGGCGGGTCTACCGGGGAGCTGTTTTTT | CASRLSGGSTGELFF
TRBD1 | TRBJ2-4 | many | TRBV20-1 | TGCAGTGCACCAGACAGGGACGGTGGAAACATTCAGTACTTC | CSAPDRDGGNIQYF
TRBD1 | TRBJ2-1 | NA | TRBV12-3/TRBV12-4 | TGTGCCAGCAGTCGGACAGGCGACGGCTCTAATGAGCAGTTCTTC | CASSRTGDGSNEQFF
TRBD1 | TRBJ2-7 | few | TRBV12-3/TRBV12-4 | TGTGCCAGCAGGCAGCGGCAGGGGGTCTACGAGCAGTACTTC | CASRQRQGVYEQYF
NA | TRBJ2-2 | NA | TRBV10-3 | TGTGCCATCAGTGAGGACGCCTCCGATTTGTTTTTT | CAISEDASDLFF
TRBD2 | TRBJ2-5 | NA | TRBV7-8 | TGTGCCAGCAGCTCCGGGACTAGCGGACGGCAAGAGACCCAGTACTTC | CASSSGTSGRQETQYF
TRBD1 | TRBJ1-6 | many | TRBV20-1 | TGCAGTGCTAGGCGGGGGACAGACGATTCACCCCTCCACTTT | CSARRGTDDSPLHF
NA | TRBJ1-1 | many | TRBV6-1 | TGTGCCAGCATTGCAGGGCAATACACTGAAGCTTTCTTT | CASIAGQYTEAFF
TRBD1 | TRBJ1-1 | many | TRBV7-2 | TGTGCCAGCAGCTATCACCCGGGTACAGGGGTAACTGAAGCTTTCTTT | CASSYHPGTGVTEAFF
NA | TRBJ2-2 | many | TRBV10-2 | TGCGCCAGCACCCAAAACACCGGGGAGCTGTTTTTT | CASTQNTGELFF
NA | TRBJ2-5 | many | TRBV5-3 | TGTGCCAGTGCCCCGGGTTCAGCCCTGTACCAAGAGACCCAGTACTTC | CASAPGSALYQETQYF
TRBD1 | TRBJ1-5 | NA | TRBV12-3/TRBV12-4 | TGTACCAGCAGTTTAGGAGGGACAGCGGGGGGCCGCAATCAGCCCCAGCATTTT | CTSSLGGTAGGRNQPQHF
NA | TRBJ2-1 | many | TRBV5-1 | TGCGCCAGCAGCCCACCGGGGTTCGAGCAGTTCTTC | CASSPPGFEQFF
TRBD1 | TRBJ1-2 | NA | TRBV5-5 | TGTGCCAGCAGCTCGAGGGGGACAGGATCCTATGGCTACACCTTC | CASSSRGTGSYGYTF
NA | TRBJ1-5 | many | TRBV2 | TGTGCCAGCAGTGAGGATTTGGGGGGCTATCAGCCCCAGCATTTT | CASSEDLGGYQPQHF
NA | TRBJ1-1 | NA | TRBV2 | TGTGCCATCAAAGGGGGTAACACTGAAGCTTTCTTT | CAIKGGNTEAFF
NA | TRBJ1-6 | NA | TRBV20-1 | TGCAGTGCTAGTGAGAGGGTCGGTTCACCCCTCCACTTT | CSASERVGSPLHF
NA | TRBJ2-4 | many | TRBV3-1 | TGTGCCAGCAGCCAAGATCGGCAAAACATTCAGTACTTC | CASSQDRQNIQYF
TRBD1 | TRBJ1-6 | few | TRBV19 | TGTGCCAGTAGTCGCGGGACAGGGGTTAATTCACCCCTCCACTTT | CASSRGTGVNSPLHF
TRBD2 | TRBJ2-5 | few | TRBV6-1 | TGTGCCAGCAGCTCCCTGGGGCTAGCGGGCGTAGAGACCCAGTACTTC | CASSSLGLAGVETQYF
NA | TRBJ2-1 | few | TRBV10-3 | TGTGCCATCAGTGAGTCTGGGACAGAGCAGTTCTTC | CAISESGTEQFF
NA | TRBJ1-3 | many | TRBV12-3/TRBV12-4 | TGTGCCAGCAGTTTGGCGGGGCTGAACACCATATATTTT | CASSLAGLNTIYF
NA | TRBJ1-4 | many | TRBV20-1 | TGCAGTGCTAGGCGCCCCTCATCTAATGAAAAACTGTTTTTT | CSARRPSSNEKLFF
TRBD2 | TRBJ2-1 | many | TRBV20-1 | TGCAGTGCCTTATACGGGACTAGCGGGAGAGATGAGCAGTTCTTC | CSALYGTSGRDEQFF
NA | TRBJ2-7 | many | TRBV5-1 | TGCGCCAGCAGCTCCGGGAGTCGGAACGAGCAGTACTTC | CASSSGSRNEQYF
TRBD1 | TRBJ2-1 | many | TRBV28 | TGTGCCAGCAGTCCCGGGACAGACTCCTACAATGAGCAGTTCTTC | CASSPGTDSYNEQFF
NA | TRBJ1-6 | few | TRBV20-1 | TGCAGTGCTAGTTCCCGGACTGGTAATTCACCCCTCCACTTT | CSASSRTGNSPLHF
NA | TRBJ2-3 | many | TRBV6-4 | TGTGCCAGCAGTGATTGGGGGTTTTCGGATACGCAGTATTTT | CASSDWGFSDTQYF
NA | TRBJ2-1 | NA | TRBV7-2 | TGTGCCAGCAGCTATCCTAGGAGGCCTGAGCAGTTCTTC | CASSYPRRPEQFF
TRBD1 | TRBJ1-6 | many | TRBV5-1 | TGCGCCAGCAGCTTGGGCCAGGGGGCGAGTTCACCCCTCCACTTT | CASSLGQGASSPLHF
TRBD2 | TRBJ2-1 | few | TRBV7-2 | TGTGCCAGCAGCCGGACTAGCGGCCACTACAATGAGCAGTTCTTC | CASSRTSGHYNEQFF
TRBD1 | TRBJ2-1 | many | TRBV12-3/TRBV12-4 | TGTGCCAGCAGTAGAACAGGGGGCTCCTACAATGAGCAGTTCTTC | CASSRTGGSYNEQFF
NA | TRBJ2-1 | many | TRBV5-1 | TGCGCCAGCAGGGTGGACAGTGGGGTAAATGAGCAGTTCTTC | CASRVDSGVNEQFF
TRBD2 | TRBJ2-7 | NA | TRBV20-1 | TGCAGTGCTAGGAAGCCGACTAGCGGGATCTCCTACGAGCAGTACTTC | CSARKPTSGISYEQYF
TRBD2 | TRBJ2-7 | few | TRBV6-5 | TGTGCCAGCAGTTACGCGTCAGCGGGGGACGAGCAGTACTTC | CASSYASAGDEQYF
NA | TRBJ2-2 | few | TRBV18 | TGTGCCAGCTCACCAATGGGCCAGCTGAAAACCGGGGAGCTGTTTTTT | CASSPMGQLKTGELFF
NA | TRBJ2-7 | many | TRBV20-1 | TGCAGTGCCGACCCTACTGACTACGAGCAGTACTTC | CSADPTDYEQYF
NA | TRBJ2-7 | NA | TRBV5-1 | TGCGCCAGCAGGGTGCGGCCGGAGCCGAACTACGAGCAGTACTTC | CASRVRPEPNYEQYF
NA | TRBJ2-5 | many | TRBV5-6 | TGTGCCAGCAGTCAAAAGACGGAAGGTGGGGTAGAGACCCAGTACTTC | CASSQKTEGGVETQYF
NA | TRBJ1-2 | many | TRBV6-1 | TGTGCCAGCAGTGACAGGGCAAGCTATGGCTACACCTTC | CASSDRASYGYTF